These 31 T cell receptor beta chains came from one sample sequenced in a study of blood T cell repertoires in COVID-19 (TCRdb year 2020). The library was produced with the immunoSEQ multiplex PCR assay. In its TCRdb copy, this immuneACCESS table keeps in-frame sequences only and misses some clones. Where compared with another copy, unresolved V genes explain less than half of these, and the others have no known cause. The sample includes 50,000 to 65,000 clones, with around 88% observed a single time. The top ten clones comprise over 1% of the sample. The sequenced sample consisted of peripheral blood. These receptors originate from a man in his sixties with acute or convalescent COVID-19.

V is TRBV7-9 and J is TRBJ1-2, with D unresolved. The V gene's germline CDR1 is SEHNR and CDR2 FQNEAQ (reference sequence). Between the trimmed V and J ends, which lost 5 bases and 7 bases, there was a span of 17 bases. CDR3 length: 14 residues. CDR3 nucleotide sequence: TGTGCCAGCAGCGCCACCGGGATCGGACCTGGCTACACCTTC. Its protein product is CASSATGIGPGYTF.

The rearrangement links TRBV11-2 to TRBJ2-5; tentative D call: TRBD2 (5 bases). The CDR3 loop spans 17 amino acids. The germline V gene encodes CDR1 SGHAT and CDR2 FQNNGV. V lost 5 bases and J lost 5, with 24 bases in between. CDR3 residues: CASSRNLGRPSGETQYF. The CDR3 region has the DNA TGTGCCAGCAGCCGCAACCTCGGCCGTCCTTCGGGGGAGACCCAGTACTTC.

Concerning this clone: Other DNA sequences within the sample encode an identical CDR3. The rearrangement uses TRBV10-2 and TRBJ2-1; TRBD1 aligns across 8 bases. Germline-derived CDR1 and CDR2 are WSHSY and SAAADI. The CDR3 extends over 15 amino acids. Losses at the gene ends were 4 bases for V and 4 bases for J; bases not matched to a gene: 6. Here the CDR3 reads CASSAGTGFYNEQFF. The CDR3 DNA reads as TGCGCCAGCAGTGCCGGGACAGGATTTTACAATGAGCAGTTCTTC.

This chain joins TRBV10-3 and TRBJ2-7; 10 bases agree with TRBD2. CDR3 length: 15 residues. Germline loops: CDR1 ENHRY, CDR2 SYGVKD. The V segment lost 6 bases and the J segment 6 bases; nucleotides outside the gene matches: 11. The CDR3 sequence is CAIRPASGSDSEQYF. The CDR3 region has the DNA TGTGCCATCAGACCGGCTAGCGGGAGCGATTCCGAGCAGTACTTC.

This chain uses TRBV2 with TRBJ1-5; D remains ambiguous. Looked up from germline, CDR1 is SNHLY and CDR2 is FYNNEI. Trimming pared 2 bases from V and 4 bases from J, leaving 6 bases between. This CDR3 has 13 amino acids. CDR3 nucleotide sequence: TGTGCCAGCAGTGAAATGGAGAATCAGCCCCAGCATTTT. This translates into CASSEMENQPQHF.

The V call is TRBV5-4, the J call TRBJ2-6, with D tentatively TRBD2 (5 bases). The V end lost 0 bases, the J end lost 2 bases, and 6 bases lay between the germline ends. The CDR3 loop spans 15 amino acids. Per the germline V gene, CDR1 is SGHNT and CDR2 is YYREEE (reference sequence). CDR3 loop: CASSLDGAGANVLTF. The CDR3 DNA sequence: TGTGCCAGCAGCTTGGACGGGGCTGGGGCCAACGTCCTGACTTTC.

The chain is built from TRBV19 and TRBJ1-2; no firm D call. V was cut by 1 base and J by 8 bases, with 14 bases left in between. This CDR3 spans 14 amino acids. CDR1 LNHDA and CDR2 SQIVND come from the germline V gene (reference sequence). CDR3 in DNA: TGTGCCAGTAGTATAGTCCCTGGCGGCGTGGGCTACACCTTC. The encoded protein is CASSIVPGGVGYTF. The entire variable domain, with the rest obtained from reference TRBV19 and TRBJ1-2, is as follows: DGGITQSPKYLFRKEGQNVTLSCEQNLNHDAMYWYRQDPGQGLRLIYYSQIVNDFQKGDIAEGYSVSREKKESFPLTVTSAQKNPTAFYLCASSIVPGGVGYTFGSGTRLTVV.

CDR3 DNA: TGTGCCAGCAGTGCCCCGGCGGGGTGGGCACCCCTCCACTTT. It is translated as CASSAPAGWAPLHF. V and J are TRBV25-1 and TRBJ1-6, with D unresolved. This CDR3 region has 14 residues. V gave up 4 bases and J gave up 11 bases, with 15 bases separating them. The germline V gene has CDR1 MGHDK and CDR2 SYGVNS.

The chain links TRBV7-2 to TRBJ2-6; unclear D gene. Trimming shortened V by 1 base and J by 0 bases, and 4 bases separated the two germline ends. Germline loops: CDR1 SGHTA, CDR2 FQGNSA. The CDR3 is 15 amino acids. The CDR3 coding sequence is TGTGCCAGCAGCTTAGACTACTCTGGGGCCAACGTCCTGACTTTC. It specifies CASSLDYSGANVLTF.

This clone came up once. CDR3 protein: CASSLLDPSRGKAFF. The CDR3 nucleotides are TGTGCCAGCAGCTTGTTGGACCCCAGTCGGGGGAAAGCTTTCTTT. The chain has TRBV7-2 and TRBJ1-1, with D maybe TRBD1 (5 bases). Looked up from germline, CDR1 is SGHTA and CDR2 is FQGNSA. V was clipped by 3 bases and J by 9 bases, with 20 bases between them. The CDR3 consists of 15 residues.

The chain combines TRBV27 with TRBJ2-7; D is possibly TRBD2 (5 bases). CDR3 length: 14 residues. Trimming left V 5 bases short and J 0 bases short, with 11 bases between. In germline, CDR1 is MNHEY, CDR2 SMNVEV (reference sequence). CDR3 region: CASSPGVTSYEQYF. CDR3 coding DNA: TGTGCCAGCAGTCCCGGGGTAACCTCCTACGAGCAGTACTTC.

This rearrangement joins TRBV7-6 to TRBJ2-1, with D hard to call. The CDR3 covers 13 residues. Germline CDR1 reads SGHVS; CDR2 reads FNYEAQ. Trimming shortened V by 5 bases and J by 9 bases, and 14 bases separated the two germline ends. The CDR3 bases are TGTGCCAGCAGCATTTCGTTGAACTTTGAGCAGTTCTTC. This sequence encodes CASSISLNFEQFF.

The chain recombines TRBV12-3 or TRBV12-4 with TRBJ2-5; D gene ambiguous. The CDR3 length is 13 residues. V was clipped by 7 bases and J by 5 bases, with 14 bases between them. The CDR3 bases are TGTGCCAGCAACATAGACTCCGCCGAGACCCAGTACTTC. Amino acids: CASNIDSAETQYF.

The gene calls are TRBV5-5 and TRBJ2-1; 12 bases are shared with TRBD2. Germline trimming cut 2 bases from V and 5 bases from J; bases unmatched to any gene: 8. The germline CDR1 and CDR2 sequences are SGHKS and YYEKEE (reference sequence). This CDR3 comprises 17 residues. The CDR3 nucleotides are TGTGCCAGCAGCTTTCCTGGACTAGCGGGAAACAACAATGAGCAGTTCTTC. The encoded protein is CASSFPGLAGNNNEQFF.

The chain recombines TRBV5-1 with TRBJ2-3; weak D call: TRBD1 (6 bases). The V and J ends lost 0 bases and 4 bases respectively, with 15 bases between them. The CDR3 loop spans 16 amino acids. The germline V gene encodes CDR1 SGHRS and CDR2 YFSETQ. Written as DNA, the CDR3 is TGCGCCAGCAGCTTGGCGGGACAAAGGCCCGCAGATACGCAGTATTTT. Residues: CASSLAGQRPADTQYF.

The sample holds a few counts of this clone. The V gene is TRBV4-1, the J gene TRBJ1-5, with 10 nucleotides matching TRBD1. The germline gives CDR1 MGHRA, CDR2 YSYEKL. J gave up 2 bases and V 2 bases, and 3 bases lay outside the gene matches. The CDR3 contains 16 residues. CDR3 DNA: TGCGCCAGCAGCCAAACCGGGACAGGGGGCAATCAGCCCCAGCATTTT. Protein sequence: CASSQTGTGGNQPQHF.

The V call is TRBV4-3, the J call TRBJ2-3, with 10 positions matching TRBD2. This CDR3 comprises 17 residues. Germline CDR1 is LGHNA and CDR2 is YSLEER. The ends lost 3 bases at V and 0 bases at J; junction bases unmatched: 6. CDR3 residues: CASSQGLAGASTDTQYF. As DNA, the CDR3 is TGCGCCAGCAGCCAGGGGCTAGCGGGGGCTAGCACAGATACGCAGTATTTT.

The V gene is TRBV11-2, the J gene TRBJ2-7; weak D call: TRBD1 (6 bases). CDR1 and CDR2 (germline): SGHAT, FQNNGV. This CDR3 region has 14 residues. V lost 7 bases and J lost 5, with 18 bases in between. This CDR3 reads CASTEGDRANEQYF. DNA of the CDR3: TGTGCCAGCACCGAGGGGGATCGGGCCAACGAGCAGTACTTC.

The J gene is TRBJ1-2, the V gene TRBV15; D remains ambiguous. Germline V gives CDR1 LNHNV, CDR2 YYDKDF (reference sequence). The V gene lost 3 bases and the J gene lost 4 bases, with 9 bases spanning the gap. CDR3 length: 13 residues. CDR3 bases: TGTGCCACCAGCAGGGGGAGGGCCTATGGCTACACCTTC. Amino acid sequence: CATSRGRAYGYTF.

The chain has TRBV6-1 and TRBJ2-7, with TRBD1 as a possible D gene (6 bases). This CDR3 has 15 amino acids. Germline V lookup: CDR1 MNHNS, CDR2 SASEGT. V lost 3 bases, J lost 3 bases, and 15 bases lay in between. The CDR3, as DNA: TGTGCCAGCAGTGATCCTCCGGGACACCTCTACGAGCAGTACTTC. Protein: CASSDPPGHLYEQYF.

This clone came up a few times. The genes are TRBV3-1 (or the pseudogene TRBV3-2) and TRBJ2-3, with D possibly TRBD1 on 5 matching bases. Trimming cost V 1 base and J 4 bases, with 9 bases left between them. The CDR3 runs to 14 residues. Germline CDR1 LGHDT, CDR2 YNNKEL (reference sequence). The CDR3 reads CASSQVGVADTQYF. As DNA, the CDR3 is TGTGCCAGCAGCCAAGTAGGGGTCGCAGATACGCAGTATTTT.

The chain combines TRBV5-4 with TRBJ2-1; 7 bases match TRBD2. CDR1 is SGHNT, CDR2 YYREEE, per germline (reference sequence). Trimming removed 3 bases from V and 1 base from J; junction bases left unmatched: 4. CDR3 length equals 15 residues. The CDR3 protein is CASSSRGGSYNEQFF. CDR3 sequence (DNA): TGTGCCAGCAGCTCCCGCGGGGGTTCCTACAATGAGCAGTTCTTC. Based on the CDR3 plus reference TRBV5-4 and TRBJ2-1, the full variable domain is ETGVTQSPTHLIKTRGQQVTLRCSSQSGHNTVSWYQQALGQGPQFIFQYYREEENGRGNFPPRFSGLQFPNYSSELNVNALELDDSALYLCASSSRGGSYNEQFFGPGTRLTVL.

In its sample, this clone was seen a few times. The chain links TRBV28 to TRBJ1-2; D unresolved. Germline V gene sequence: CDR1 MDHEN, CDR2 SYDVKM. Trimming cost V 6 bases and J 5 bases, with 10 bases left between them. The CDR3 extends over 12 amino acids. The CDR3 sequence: CASSPNGYGYTF. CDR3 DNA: TGTGCCAGCAGCCCGAACGGGTATGGCTACACCTTC.

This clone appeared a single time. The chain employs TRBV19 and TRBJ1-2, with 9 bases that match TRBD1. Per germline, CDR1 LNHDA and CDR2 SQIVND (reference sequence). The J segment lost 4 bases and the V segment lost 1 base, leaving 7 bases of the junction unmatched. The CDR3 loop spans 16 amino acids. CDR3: CASSIAPGTGLYGYTF. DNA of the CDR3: TGTGCCAGTAGTATAGCCCCCGGGACAGGGCTCTATGGCTACACCTTC.

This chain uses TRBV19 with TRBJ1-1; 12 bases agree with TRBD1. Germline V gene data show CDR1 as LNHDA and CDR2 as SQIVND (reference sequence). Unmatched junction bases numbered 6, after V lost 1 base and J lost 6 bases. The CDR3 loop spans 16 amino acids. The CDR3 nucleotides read TGTGCCAGTAGTATAGCCGGGGACAGGGGGCTCCCTGAAGCTTTCTTT. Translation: CASSIAGDRGLPEAFF.

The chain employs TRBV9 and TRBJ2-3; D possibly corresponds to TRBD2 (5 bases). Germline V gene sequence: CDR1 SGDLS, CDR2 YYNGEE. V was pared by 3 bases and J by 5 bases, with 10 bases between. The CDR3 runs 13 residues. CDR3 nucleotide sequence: TGTGCCAGCAGCGCTAGCTTGGAAGATACGCAGTATTTT. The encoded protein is CASSASLEDTQYF.

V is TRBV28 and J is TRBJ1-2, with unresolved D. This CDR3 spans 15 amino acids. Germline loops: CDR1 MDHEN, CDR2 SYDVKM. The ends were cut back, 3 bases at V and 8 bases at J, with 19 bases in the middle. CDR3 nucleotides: TGTGCCAGCAGTTTCCTGAGGGCGCGGTTAAAAGGCTACACCTTC. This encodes CASSFLRARLKGYTF.

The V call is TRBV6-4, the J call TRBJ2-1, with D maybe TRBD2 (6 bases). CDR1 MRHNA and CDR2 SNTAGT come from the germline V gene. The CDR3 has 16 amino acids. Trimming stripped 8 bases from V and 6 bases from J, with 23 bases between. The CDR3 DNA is TGTGCCAGCGGGACTTCGGGCGGGGTACTAGCCAATGAGCAGTTCTTC. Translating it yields CASGTSGGVLANEQFF.

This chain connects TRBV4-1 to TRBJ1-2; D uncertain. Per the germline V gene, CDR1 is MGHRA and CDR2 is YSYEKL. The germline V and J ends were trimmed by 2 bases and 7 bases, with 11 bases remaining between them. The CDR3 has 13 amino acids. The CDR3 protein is CASSQLGLGGYTF. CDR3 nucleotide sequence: TGCGCCAGCAGCCAACTGGGTCTAGGTGGCTACACCTTC.

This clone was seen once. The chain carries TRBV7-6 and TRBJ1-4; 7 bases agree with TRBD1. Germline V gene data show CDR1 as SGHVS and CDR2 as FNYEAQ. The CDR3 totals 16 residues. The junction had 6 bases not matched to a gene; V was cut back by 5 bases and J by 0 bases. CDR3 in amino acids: CASSPGQQSTNEKLFF. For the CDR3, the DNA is TGTGCCAGCAGCCCGGGACAGCAATCAACTAATGAAAAACTGTTTTTT.

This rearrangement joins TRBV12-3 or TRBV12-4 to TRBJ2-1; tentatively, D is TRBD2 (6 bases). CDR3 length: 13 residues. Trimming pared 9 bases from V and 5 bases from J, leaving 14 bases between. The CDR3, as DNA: TGTGCCAGTCGCCTCGGGGGAGACAATGAGCAGTTCTTC. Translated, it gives CASRLGGDNEQFF.